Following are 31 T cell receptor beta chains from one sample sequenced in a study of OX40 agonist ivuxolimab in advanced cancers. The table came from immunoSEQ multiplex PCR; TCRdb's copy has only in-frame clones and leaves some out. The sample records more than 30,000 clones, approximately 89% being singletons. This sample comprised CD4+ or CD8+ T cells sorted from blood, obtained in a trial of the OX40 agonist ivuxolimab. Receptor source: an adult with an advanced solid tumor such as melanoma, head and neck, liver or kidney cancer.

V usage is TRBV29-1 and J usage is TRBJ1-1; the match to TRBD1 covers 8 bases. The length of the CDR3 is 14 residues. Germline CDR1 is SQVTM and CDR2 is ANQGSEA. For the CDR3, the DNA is TGCCGGCCACGGATACAGGGGGGGAACACTGAAGCTTTCTTT. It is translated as CRPRIQGGNTEAFF.

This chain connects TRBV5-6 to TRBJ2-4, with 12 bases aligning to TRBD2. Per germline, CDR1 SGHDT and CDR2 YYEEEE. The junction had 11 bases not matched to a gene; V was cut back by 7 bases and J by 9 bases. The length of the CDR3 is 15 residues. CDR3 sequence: CASSPTSGRVGIQYF. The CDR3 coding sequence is TGTGCCAGCTCCCCGACTAGCGGGAGAGTGGGCATTCAGTACTTC.

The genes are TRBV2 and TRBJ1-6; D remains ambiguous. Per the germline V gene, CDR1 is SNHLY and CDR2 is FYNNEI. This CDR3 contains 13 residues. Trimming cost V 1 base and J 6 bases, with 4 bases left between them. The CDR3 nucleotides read TGTGCCAGCAGTGAAGAAACTAATTCACCCCTCCACTTT. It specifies CASSEETNSPLHF.

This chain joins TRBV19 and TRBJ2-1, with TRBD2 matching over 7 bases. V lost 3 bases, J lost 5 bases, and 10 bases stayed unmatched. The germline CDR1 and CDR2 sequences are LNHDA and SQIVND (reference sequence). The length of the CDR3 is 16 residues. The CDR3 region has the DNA TGTGCCAGTAGTATCGGGGGACTATCCATTCACAATGAGCAGTTCTTC. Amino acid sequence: CASSIGGLSIHNEQFF.

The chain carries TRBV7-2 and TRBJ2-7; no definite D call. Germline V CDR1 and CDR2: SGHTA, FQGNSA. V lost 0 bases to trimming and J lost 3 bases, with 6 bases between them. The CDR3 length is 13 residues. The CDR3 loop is CASSLAANYEQYF. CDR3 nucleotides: TGTGCCAGCAGCTTAGCGGCAAACTACGAGCAGTACTTC.

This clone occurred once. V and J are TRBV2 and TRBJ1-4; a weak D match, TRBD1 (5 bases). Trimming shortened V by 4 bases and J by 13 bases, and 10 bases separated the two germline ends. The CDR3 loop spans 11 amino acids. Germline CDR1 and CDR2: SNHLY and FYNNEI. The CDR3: CASSARGGLFF. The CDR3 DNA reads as TGTGCCAGCAGTGCACGGGGGGGACTGTTTTTT. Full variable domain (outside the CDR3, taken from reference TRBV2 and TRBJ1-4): EPEVTQTPSHQVTQMGQEVILRCVPISNHLYFYWYRQILGQKVEFLVSFYNNEISEKSEIFDDQFSVERPDGSNFTLKIRSTKLEDSAMYFCASSARGGLFFGSGTQLSVL.

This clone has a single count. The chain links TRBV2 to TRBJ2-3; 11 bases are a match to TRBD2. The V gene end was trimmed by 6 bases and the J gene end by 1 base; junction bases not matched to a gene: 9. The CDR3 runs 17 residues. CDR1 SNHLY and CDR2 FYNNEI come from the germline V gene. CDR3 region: CASRPGLAATGTDTQYF. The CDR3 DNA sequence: TGTGCCAGCAGACCGGGACTAGCGGCGACGGGCACAGATACGCAGTATTTT.

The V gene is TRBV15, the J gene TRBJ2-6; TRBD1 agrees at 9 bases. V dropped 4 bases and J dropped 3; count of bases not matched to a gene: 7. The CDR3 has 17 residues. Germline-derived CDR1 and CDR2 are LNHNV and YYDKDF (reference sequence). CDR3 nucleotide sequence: TGTGCCACCAGCAAATACACAGGGGGCCTTGGGGCCAACGTCCTGACTTTC. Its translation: CATSKYTGGLGANVLTF.

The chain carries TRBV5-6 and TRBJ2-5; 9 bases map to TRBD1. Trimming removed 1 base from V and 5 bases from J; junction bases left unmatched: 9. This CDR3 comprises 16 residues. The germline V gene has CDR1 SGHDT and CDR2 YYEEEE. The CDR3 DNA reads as TGTGCCAGCAGCTTGTTTCGGACAGGGGTAGCGGAGACCCAGTACTTC. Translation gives CASSLFRTGVAETQYF.

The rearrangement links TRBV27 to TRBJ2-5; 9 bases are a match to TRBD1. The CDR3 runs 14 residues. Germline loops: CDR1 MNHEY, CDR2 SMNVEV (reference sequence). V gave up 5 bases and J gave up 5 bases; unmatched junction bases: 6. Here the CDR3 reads CASSATGGWETQYF. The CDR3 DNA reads TGTGCCAGCAGTGCCACAGGGGGCTGGGAGACCCAGTACTTC.

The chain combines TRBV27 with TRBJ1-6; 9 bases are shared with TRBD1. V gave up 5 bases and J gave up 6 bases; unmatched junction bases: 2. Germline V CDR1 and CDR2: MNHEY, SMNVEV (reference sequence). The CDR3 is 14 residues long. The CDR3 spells CASSPDRGNSPLHF. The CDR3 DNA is TGTGCCAGCAGTCCGGACAGGGGTAATTCACCCCTCCACTTT.

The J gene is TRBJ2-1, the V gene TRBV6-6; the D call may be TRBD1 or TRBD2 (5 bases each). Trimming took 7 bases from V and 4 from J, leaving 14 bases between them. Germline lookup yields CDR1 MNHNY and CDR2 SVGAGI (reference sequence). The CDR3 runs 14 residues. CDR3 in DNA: TGTGCCAGCACAGCCGGGGCGAGTTACAATGAGCAGTTCTTC. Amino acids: CASTAGASYNEQFF.

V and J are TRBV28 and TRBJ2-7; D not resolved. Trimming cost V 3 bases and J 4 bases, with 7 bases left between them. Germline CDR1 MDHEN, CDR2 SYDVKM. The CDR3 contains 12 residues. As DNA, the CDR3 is TGTGCCAGCAGTTTGTCCATTTACGAGCAGTACTTC. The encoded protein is CASSLSIYEQYF.

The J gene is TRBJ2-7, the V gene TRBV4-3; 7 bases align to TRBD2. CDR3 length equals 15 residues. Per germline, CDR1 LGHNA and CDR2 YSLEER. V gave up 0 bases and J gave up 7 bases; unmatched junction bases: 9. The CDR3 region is CASSQEWAGVGEQYF. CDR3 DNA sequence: TGCGCCAGCAGCCAAGAGTGGGCGGGAGTGGGGGAGCAGTACTTC.

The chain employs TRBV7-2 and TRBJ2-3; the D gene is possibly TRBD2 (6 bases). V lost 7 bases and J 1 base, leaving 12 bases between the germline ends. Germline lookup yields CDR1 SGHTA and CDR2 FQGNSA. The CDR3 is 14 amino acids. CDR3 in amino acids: CASKAGTRTDTQYF. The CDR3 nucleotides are TGTGCCAGCAAGGCGGGAACCCGCACAGATACGCAGTATTTT.

CDR3 DNA sequence: TGTGCCAGCAGCCCCGGGACAGGGGGCTTCGAGACCCAGTACTTC. This translates into CASSPGTGGFETQYF. The chain recombines TRBV27 with TRBJ2-5, with 12 nucleotides matching TRBD1. The germline V gene encodes CDR1 MNHEY and CDR2 SMNVEV (reference sequence). There are 15 residues in the CDR3. With V trimmed by 6 bases and J by 5 bases, 7 bases remained unmatched.

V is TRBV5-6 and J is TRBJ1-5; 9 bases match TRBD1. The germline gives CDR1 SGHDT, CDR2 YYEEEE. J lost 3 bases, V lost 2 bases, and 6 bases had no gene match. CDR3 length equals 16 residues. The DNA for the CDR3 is TGTGCCAGCAGCTTTTCCGGGACAGGGTACAATCAGCCCCAGCATTTT. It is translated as CASSFSGTGYNQPQHF.

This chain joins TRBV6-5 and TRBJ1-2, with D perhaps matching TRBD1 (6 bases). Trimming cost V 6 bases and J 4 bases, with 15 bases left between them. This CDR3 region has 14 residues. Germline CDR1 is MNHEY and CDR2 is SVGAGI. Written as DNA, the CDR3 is TGTGCCAGCAGCAGCCGGATAGGGGGCTATGGCTACACCTTC. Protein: CASSSRIGGYGYTF.

CDR3 coding DNA: TGTGCCAGCAGCTTATATGGAATGGGAAACACCATATATTTT. It specifies CASSLYGMGNTIYF. V usage is TRBV7-2 and J usage is TRBJ1-3, with D uncertain. V gave up 2 bases and J gave up 4 bases, with 9 bases separating them. Germline assignment: CDR1 SGHTA and CDR2 FQGNSA. The CDR3 length is 14 residues.

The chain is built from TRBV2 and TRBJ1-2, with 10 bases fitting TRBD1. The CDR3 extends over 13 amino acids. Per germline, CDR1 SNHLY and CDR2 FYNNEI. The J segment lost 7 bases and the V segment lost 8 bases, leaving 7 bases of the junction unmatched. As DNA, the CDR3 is TGTGCCAGCGAGAGGACAGGGGGATCTGGCTACACCTTC. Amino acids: CASERTGGSGYTF.

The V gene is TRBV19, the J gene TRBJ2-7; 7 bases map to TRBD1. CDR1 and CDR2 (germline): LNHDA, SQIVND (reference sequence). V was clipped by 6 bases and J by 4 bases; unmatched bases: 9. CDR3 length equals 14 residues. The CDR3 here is CASSVDRASYEQYF. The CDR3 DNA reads TGTGCCAGTAGCGTCGACAGGGCGTCGTACGAGCAGTACTTC.

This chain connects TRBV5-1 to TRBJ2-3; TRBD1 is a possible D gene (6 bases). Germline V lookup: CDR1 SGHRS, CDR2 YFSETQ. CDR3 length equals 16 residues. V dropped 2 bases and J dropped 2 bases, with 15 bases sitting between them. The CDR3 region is CASSLVTGMDTDTQYF. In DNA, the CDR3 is TGCGCCAGCAGCTTAGTAACAGGGATGGACACAGATACGCAGTATTTT. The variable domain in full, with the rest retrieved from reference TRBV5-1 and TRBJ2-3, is KAGVTQTPRYLIKTRGQQVTLSCSPISGHRSVSWYQQTPGQGLQFLFEYFSETQRNKGNFPGRFSGRQFSNSRSEMNVSTLELGDSALYLCASSLVTGMDTDTQYFGPGTRLTVL.

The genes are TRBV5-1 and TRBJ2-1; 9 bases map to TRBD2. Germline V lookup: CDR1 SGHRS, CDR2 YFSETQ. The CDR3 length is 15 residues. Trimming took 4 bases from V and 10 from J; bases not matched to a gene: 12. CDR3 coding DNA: TGCGCCAGCAGCCCGACAGCTAGCGGGGCAGGCGAGCAGTTCTTC. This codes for CASSPTASGAGEQFF. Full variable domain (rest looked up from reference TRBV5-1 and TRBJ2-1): KAGVTQTPRYLIKTRGQQVTLSCSPISGHRSVSWYQQTPGQGLQFLFEYFSETQRNKGNFPGRFSGRQFSNSRSEMNVSTLELGDSALYLCASSPTASGAGEQFFGPGTRLTVL.

This CDR3 is CASSPRDSGYTF. The CDR3 DNA follows: TGTGCCAGCAGCCCGAGGGACAGTGGCTACACCTTC. The chain links TRBV7-9 to TRBJ1-2; 7 nucleotides align to TRBD1. The junction had 4 bases not matched to a gene; V was cut back by 5 bases and J by 7 bases. CDR3 length: 12 residues. Germline CDR1 reads SEHNR; CDR2 reads FQNEAQ (reference sequence).

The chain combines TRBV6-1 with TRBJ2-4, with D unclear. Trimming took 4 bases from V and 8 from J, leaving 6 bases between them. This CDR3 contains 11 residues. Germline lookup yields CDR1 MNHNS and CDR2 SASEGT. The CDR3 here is CASSGRDIQYF. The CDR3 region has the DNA TGTGCCAGCAGTGGACGTGACATTCAGTACTTC.

The CDR3 loop reads CASSPSDTSGNTIYF. CDR3 sequence (DNA): TGTGCCAGCTCACCCTCGGACACCTCTGGAAACACCATATATTTT. The chain links TRBV18 to TRBJ1-3; tentative D call: TRBD1 (5 bases). The V and J ends lost 3 bases and 0 bases respectively, with 9 bases between them. From germline, CDR1 is KGHSH and CDR2 LQKENI. The CDR3 consists of 15 residues.

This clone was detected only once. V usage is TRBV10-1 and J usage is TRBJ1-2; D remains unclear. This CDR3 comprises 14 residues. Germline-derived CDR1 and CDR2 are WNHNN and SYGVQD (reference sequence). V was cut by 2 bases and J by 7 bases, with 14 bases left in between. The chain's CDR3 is CASSESLNFAGYTF. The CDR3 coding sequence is TGCGCCAGCAGTGAGAGCTTAAATTTCGCTGGCTACACCTTC.

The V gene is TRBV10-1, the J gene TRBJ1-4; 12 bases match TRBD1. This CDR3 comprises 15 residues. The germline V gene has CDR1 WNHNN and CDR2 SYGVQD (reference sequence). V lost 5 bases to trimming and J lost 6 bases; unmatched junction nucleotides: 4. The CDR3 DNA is TGCGCCAGCAGTTGGGACAGGGGGCGATATGAAAAACTGTTTTTT. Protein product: CASSWDRGRYEKLFF.

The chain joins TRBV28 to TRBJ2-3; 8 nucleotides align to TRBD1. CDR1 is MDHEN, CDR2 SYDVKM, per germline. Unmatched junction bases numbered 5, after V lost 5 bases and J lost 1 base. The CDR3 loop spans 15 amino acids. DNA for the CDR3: TGTGCCAGCAGTCCTGGACAGGGAGGCACAGATACGCAGTATTTT. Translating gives CASSPGQGGTDTQYF.

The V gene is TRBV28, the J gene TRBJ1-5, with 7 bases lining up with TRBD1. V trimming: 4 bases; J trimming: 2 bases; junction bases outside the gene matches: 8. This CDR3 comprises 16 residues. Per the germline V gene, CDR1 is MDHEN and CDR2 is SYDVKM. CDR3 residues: CASSSRQGWRNQPQHF. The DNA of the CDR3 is TGTGCCAGCAGTTCCAGACAGGGATGGCGCAATCAGCCCCAGCATTTT. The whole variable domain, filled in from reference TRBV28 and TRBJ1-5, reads DVKVTQSSRYLVKRTGEKVFLECVQDMDHENMFWYRQDPGLGLRLIYFSYDVKMKEKGDIPEGYSVSREKKERFSLILESASTNQTSMYLCASSSRQGWRNQPQHFGDGTRLSIL.

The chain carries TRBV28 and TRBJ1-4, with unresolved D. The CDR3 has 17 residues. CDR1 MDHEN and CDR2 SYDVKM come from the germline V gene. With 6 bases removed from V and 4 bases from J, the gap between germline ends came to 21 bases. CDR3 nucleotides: TGTGCCAGCAGGGATCCTATGAGTAAACTGATTAATGAAAAACTGTTTTTT. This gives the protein CASRDPMSKLINEKLFF. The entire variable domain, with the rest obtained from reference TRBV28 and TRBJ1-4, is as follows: DVKVTQSSRYLVKRTGEKVFLECVQDMDHENMFWYRQDPGLGLRLIYFSYDVKMKEKGDIPEGYSVSREKKERFSLILESASTNQTSMYLCASRDPMSKLINEKLFFGSGTQLSVL.